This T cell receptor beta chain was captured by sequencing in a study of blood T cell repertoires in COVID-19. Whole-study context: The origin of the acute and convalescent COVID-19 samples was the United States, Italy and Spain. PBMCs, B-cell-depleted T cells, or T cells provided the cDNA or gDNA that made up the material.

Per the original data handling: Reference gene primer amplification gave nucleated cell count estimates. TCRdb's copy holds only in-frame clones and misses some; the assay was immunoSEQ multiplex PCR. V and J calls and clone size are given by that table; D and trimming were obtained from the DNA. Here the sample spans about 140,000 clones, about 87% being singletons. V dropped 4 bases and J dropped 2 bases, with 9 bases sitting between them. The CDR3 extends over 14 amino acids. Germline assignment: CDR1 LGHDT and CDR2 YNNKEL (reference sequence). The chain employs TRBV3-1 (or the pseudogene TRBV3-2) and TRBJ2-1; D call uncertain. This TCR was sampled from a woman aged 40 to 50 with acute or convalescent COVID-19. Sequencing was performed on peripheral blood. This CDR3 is CASSPSLAYNEQFF. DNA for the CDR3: TGTGCCAGCAGCCCCAGTCTAGCCTACAATGAGCAGTTCTTC.